The TCR beta chain under discussion was sequenced for a study of T cells in tuberculosis (dated 2018 in TCRdb). In the study overall: In the study, CD1B tetramers and high-throughput TCR immunosequencing were combined to characterize T cells specific for the mycobacterial lipid antigen glucose monomycolate (GMM).

On this clone: Base qualities are missing; no much larger clone stands one base away.

Because TCR-alpha and TCR-beta chains were sequenced unpaired, no chain pairing information was available. TCR libraries were generated with the immunoSEQ multiplex PCR assay, using TCR-beta and/or TCR-alpha/delta assays for each sample. The amplified TCR libraries were sequenced using the Illumina high-throughput platform. Turning to the authors' computational methods: Clustering and dimensionality reduction relied on pairwise TCRdist distances among GMM-specific receptors from T cells that were either sorted ex vivo or expanded in vitro. Sequence motifs, defined by gene usage and CDR3 content, were tested for enrichment in tetramer-positive compared with tetramer-negative populations. TCRdb limited this immuneACCESS table to in-frame rearrangements with V and J called. A share of clones is missing; checked studies link under half to unresolved V genes, and the rest is unexplained. That table is the source of V, J and clone size, and D and trimming were worked out from the DNA. This sample is represented by approximately 88,000 clones; roughly 91% of them were singletons. The ten largest clones represent approximately 2% of the sample.

V drops 6 bases and J drops 0 bases, leaving 17 bases in between. Its CDR3 holds 15 amino acids, cysteine through phenylalanine. Of all the DNA, just the CDR3 is kept, 45 bases in frame from base 1. According to the germline V gene, CDR1 reads SQVTM and CDR2 reads ANQGSEA. After being thawed and rested overnight, PBMC were stained with GMM-loaded CD1B tetramer, a Live/Dead dye and anti-CD3, and were then sorted on a FACS Aria II. C32 glucose monomycolate purified from Rhodococcus equi was loaded onto CD1B tetramers. Before cryopreservation, the PBMC used for tetramer sorting had been depleted of CD14-expressing monocytes for a separate study. From each donor, 95,000 to 100,000 tetramer-negative cells were sorted and were analyzed alongside the tetramer-positive cells. GMM-loaded CD1B tetramers were used to sort antigen-specific T cells from a few healthy South African adults. Broader findings and caveats from the paper: T cells that bind the CD1B-GMM tetramer with low affinity may not have been captured by the stringent sort gate.

The clonotype comes from an adult woman with latent tuberculosis. Sequenced sample: CD1b-GMM tetramer-negative cells sorted from PBMCs. What this sample's cell subset or site label stands for: T cells not binding CD1B-GMM tetramer, sorted from same donor. The V and J segments used are TRBV29-1 and TRBJ1-1; the D gene is perhaps TRBD1, from 5 matching bases. The CDR3 protein: CSVPGLKGVNTEAFF. The nucleotide sequence reads as follows: TGCAGCGTACCAGGGCTTAAAGGGGTGAACACTGAAGCTTTCTTT. The reference TRBV29-1 and TRBJ1-1 proteins fill in what lies around the CDR3, so the full variable domain reads SAVISQKPSRDICQRGTSLTIQCQVDSQVTMMFWYRQQPGQSLTLIATANQGSEATYESGFVIDKFPISRPNLTFSTLTVSNMSPEDSSIYLCSVPGLKGVNTEAFFGQGTRLTVV.